These T cell receptor beta chains were read from a single sample in a study of PD-1 blockade in mismatch repair-deficient tumors. The method was immunoSEQ multiplex PCR; TCRdb's version includes in-frame clones alone and lacks a portion of them. This sample has some 130,000 clones, with 88% found just once. This sample comprised peripheral blood, obtained approximately 70 weeks after starting pembrolizumab. All receptors derive from an adult with mismatch repair-deficient cancer. The CDR3 runs from the conserved cysteine through the conserved F or W. D genes are given only for firm matches. Clone size is stated in some rows and not others, as once, few, many or a class when expanded.

v_call: TRBV5-1
j_call: TRBJ1-4
clone_size: -
d_call: -
cdr3_nt: TGCGCCAGCAGCCCTGGGGGCCAGAATGAAAAACTGTTTTTT
cdr3_aa: CASSPGGQNEKLFF

v_call: TRBV4-1
j_call: TRBJ2-1
clone_size: -
d_call: -
cdr3_nt: TGCGCCAGCAGCCAAGAAACTACGCTGTTTAGGTACAATGAGCAGTTCTTC
cdr3_aa: CASSQETTLFRYNEQFF

v_call: TRBV5-4
j_call: TRBJ1-1
clone_size: -
d_call: TRBD1
cdr3_nt: TGTGCCAGCAGCCGACAGGGGGAGGTGACTTTCTTT
cdr3_aa: CASSRQGEVTFF

v_call: TRBV28
j_call: TRBJ2-5
clone_size: -
d_call: TRBD1
cdr3_nt: TGTGCCAGCAGTTTACTCCAGGGGGCAGAGGAGACCCAGTACTTC
cdr3_aa: CASSLLQGAEETQYF

v_call: TRBV5-1
j_call: TRBJ2-7
clone_size: -
d_call: TRBD2
cdr3_nt: TGCGCCAGCAGCTTGGGTCCGTCTAGCGGGAGTTTGGGCTACGAGCAGTACTTC
cdr3_aa: CASSLGPSSGSLGYEQYF

v_call: TRBV27
j_call: TRBJ2-1
clone_size: -
d_call: TRBD2
cdr3_nt: TGTGCCAGCAGTTTATACGGGACTAGAAACGCAGAGCAGTTCTTC
cdr3_aa: CASSLYGTRNAEQFF

v_call: TRBV7-5
j_call: TRBJ2-3
clone_size: -
d_call: -
cdr3_nt: TGTGCCAGAAGCTACCGACTAGCGGGAGGCACAGATACGCAGTATTTT
cdr3_aa: CARSYRLAGGTDTQYF

v_call: TRBV5-1
j_call: TRBJ2-7
clone_size: -
d_call: TRBD2
cdr3_nt: TGCGCCAGCAGCTCCGGGACTAGCGGATCCTACGAGCAGTACTTC
cdr3_aa: CASSSGTSGSYEQYF

v_call: TRBV25-1
j_call: TRBJ2-5
clone_size: -
d_call: TRBD1
cdr3_nt: TGTGCCAGCACGGACAGGGGGACCGAGACCCAGTACTTC
cdr3_aa: CASTDRGTETQYF

v_call: TRBV30
j_call: TRBJ1-2
clone_size: -
d_call: -
cdr3_nt: TGTGCCTGGAGTAGCGCAATTGCTAGTTATGGCTACACCTTC
cdr3_aa: CAWSSAIASYGYTF

v_call: TRBV28
j_call: TRBJ2-3
clone_size: -
d_call: TRBD2
cdr3_nt: TGTGCCAGCAGCACTCCTTTAGCGGGAGAGGATACGCAGTATTTT
cdr3_aa: CASSTPLAGEDTQYF

v_call: TRBV7-6
j_call: TRBJ2-7
clone_size: -
d_call: -
cdr3_nt: TGTGCCAGCAGCTCCGGACAGACTTACGAGCAGTACTTC
cdr3_aa: CASSSGQTYEQYF

v_call: TRBV30
j_call: TRBJ1-4
clone_size: once
d_call: TRBD1
cdr3_nt: TGTGCCTGGAGTGTAACAGGGCGAGGGGGCAATGAAAAACTGTTTTTT
cdr3_aa: CAWSVTGRGGNEKLFF

v_call: TRBV18
j_call: TRBJ2-3
clone_size: -
d_call: TRBD2
cdr3_nt: TGTGCCAGCTCACCACAGGGACTAGCGGATACGCAGTATTTT
cdr3_aa: CASSPQGLADTQYF

v_call: TRBV4-2
j_call: TRBJ1-5
clone_size: -
d_call: -
cdr3_nt: TGTGCCAGCAGCACCGACAGAAACAATCAGCCCCAGCATTTT
cdr3_aa: CASSTDRNNQPQHF

v_call: TRBV7-6
j_call: TRBJ2-3
clone_size: -
d_call: -
cdr3_nt: TGTGCCAGCAGCTTAACCAGCAGCGGTAGCACAGATACGCAGTATTTT
cdr3_aa: CASSLTSSGSTDTQYF

v_call: TRBV28
j_call: TRBJ2-7
clone_size: -
d_call: TRBD1
cdr3_nt: TGTGCCAGCACCAAGCCGGGACAGGGGATGGGCGAGCAGTACTTC
cdr3_aa: CASTKPGQGMGEQYF

v_call: TRBV27
j_call: TRBJ2-5
clone_size: -
d_call: TRBD1
cdr3_nt: TGTGCCAGCAGTGTATCCCCGGGACAGGGAGAGACCCAGTACTTC
cdr3_aa: CASSVSPGQGETQYF

v_call: TRBV27
j_call: TRBJ2-3
clone_size: -
d_call: -
cdr3_nt: TGTGCCAGCAGTTTGAAGATCTACACAGATACGCAGTATTTT
cdr3_aa: CASSLKIYTDTQYF

v_call: TRBV7-9
j_call: TRBJ2-7
clone_size: -
d_call: -
cdr3_nt: TGTGCCAGCAGCTTAGCGGAGGGGAGCTACGAGCAGTACTTC
cdr3_aa: CASSLAEGSYEQYF

v_call: TRBV4-3
j_call: TRBJ2-7
clone_size: -
d_call: -
cdr3_nt: TGCGCCAGCAGCCAAGATGGCAGCTCCTACGAGCAGTACTTC
cdr3_aa: CASSQDGSSYEQYF

v_call: TRBV19
j_call: TRBJ2-7
clone_size: -
d_call: -
cdr3_nt: TGTGCCAGTAGTACCCCGACTGTACCCTACGAGCAGTACTTC
cdr3_aa: CASSTPTVPYEQYF

v_call: TRBV30
j_call: TRBJ2-2
clone_size: -
d_call: -
cdr3_nt: TGTGCCGGGGAGCGTTCGAGGACCGGGGAGCTGTTTTTT
cdr3_aa: CAGERSRTGELFF

v_call: TRBV9
j_call: TRBJ2-1
clone_size: -
d_call: -
cdr3_nt: TGTGCCAGCAGTGATAGCGGTATTCGCTCCTACAATGAGCAGTTCTTC
cdr3_aa: CASSDSGIRSYNEQFF

v_call: TRBV6-5
j_call: TRBJ2-7
clone_size: few
d_call: -
cdr3_nt: TGTGCCAGCAGTGCCCGAGGGGACGAGCAGTACTTC
cdr3_aa: CASSARGDEQYF

v_call: TRBV7-2
j_call: TRBJ2-7
clone_size: -
d_call: TRBD2
cdr3_nt: TGTGCCAGCAGCTTAGCGTCGACTAGCGGAGGCTACGAGCAGTACTTC
cdr3_aa: CASSLASTSGGYEQYF

v_call: TRBV4-1
j_call: TRBJ1-1
clone_size: -
d_call: -
cdr3_nt: TGCGCCAGCAGCGCAGCAGGGCTTGGGGACACTGAAGCTTTCTTT
cdr3_aa: CASSAAGLGDTEAFF

v_call: TRBV25-1
j_call: TRBJ2-7
clone_size: -
d_call: -
cdr3_nt: TGTGCCAGCAGTGAATCCTACGAGCAGTACTTC
cdr3_aa: CASSESYEQYF

v_call: TRBV10-3
j_call: TRBJ2-7
clone_size: -
d_call: -
cdr3_nt: TGTGCCATCAGTAAGACAGCTTCCGAGCAGTACTTC
cdr3_aa: CAISKTASEQYF

v_call: TRBV4-3
j_call: TRBJ2-1
clone_size: -
d_call: -
cdr3_nt: TGCGCCAGCAGCCAAGATTGGCATGAGCAGTTCTTC
cdr3_aa: CASSQDWHEQFF

v_call: TRBV12-5
j_call: TRBJ2-5
clone_size: -
d_call: -
cdr3_nt: TGTGCTAGTGGTTTGGTACTGGACGGCCAAGAGACCCAGTACTTC
cdr3_aa: CASGLVLDGQETQYF

v_call: TRBV27
j_call: TRBJ2-2
clone_size: -
d_call: -
cdr3_nt: TGTGCCAGCAGTCGTTACATGAACACCGGGGAGCTGTTTTTT
cdr3_aa: CASSRYMNTGELFF

v_call: TRBV2
j_call: TRBJ2-4
clone_size: once
d_call: TRBD2
cdr3_nt: TGTGCCAGCAGTGACCCTCTAGCGGAAAACATTCAGTACTTC
cdr3_aa: CASSDPLAENIQYF

v_call: TRBV19
j_call: TRBJ2-7
clone_size: -
d_call: -
cdr3_nt: TGTGCCAGTAGTATCTCTGCGGCAGCCTCCTACGAGCAGTACTTC
cdr3_aa: CASSISAAASYEQYF

v_call: TRBV30
j_call: TRBJ1-1
clone_size: once
d_call: -
cdr3_nt: TGTGCCTGGAGTGTTATGAACACTGAAGCTTTCTTT
cdr3_aa: CAWSVMNTEAFF

v_call: TRBV7-9
j_call: TRBJ2-2
clone_size: -
d_call: -
cdr3_nt: TGTCGGAGAACCGGGGAGCTGTTTTTT
cdr3_aa: CRRTGELFF

v_call: TRBV9
j_call: TRBJ2-6
clone_size: -
d_call: TRBD2
cdr3_nt: TGTGCCAGCAGCGTAGGGCTAGCGGGAAACTCTGGGGCCAACGTCCTGACTTTC
cdr3_aa: CASSVGLAGNSGANVLTF